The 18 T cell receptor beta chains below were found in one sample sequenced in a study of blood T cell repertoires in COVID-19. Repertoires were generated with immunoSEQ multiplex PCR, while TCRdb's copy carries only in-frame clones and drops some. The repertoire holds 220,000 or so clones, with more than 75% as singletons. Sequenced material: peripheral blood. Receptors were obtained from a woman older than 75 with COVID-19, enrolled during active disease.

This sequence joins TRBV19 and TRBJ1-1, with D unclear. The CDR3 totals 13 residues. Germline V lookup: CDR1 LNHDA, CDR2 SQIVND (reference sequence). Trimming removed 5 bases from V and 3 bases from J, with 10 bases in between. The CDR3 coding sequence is TGTGCCAGTAGTTATTCCCAGGACACTGAAGCTTTCTTT. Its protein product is CASSYSQDTEAFF.

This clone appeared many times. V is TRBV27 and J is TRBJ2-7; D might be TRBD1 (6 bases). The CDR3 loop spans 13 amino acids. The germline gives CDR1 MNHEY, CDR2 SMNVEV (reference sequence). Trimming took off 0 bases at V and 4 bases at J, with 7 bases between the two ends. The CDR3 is CASSLSQGYEQYF. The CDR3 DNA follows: TGTGCCAGCAGTTTATCTCAGGGGTACGAGCAGTACTTC.

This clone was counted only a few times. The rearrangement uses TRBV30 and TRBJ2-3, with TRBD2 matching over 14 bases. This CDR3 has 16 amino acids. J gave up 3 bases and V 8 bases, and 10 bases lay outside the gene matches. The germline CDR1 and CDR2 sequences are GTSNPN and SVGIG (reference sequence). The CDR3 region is CASTGTSGSGTDTQYF. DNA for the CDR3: TGTGCCAGTACCGGGACTAGCGGGAGCGGTACAGATACGCAGTATTTT.

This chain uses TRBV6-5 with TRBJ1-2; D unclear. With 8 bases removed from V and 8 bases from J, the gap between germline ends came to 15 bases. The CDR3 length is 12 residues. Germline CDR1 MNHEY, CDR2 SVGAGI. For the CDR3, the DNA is TGTGCCAGCTGGCGGGTCATGACAGGCTACACCTTC. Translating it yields CASWRVMTGYTF.

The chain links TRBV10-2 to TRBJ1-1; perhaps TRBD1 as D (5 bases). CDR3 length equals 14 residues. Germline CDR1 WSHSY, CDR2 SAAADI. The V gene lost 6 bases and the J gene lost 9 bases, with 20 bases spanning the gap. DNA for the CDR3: TGCGCCAGCAGCGGCCGGGGGGGATCGACTAAAGCTTTCTTT. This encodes CASSGRGGSTKAFF.

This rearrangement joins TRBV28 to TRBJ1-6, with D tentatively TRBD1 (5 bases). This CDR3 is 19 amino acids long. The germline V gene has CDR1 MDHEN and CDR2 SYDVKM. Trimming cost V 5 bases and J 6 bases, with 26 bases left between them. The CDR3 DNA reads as TGTGCCAGCAGTCCCGATCCCACGGGACTCCCGGGAAGTAATTCACCCCTCCACTTT. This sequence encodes CASSPDPTGLPGSNSPLHF. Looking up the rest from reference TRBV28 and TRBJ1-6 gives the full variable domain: DVKVTQSSRYLVKRTGEKVFLECVQDMDHENMFWYRQDPGLGLRLIYFSYDVKMKEKGDIPEGYSVSREKKERFSLILESASTNQTSMYLCASSPDPTGLPGSNSPLHFGNGTRLTVT.

CDR3 sequence (DNA): TGTGCCAGCAGTGCCAAGCTCACTAGCGGGAGAGGCAATGAGCAGTTCTTC. Amino acids: CASSAKLTSGRGNEQFF. This sequence joins TRBV2 and TRBJ2-1; 11 positions agree with TRBD2. Germline CDR1 SNHLY, CDR2 FYNNEI. V lost 4 bases and J lost 6; bases outside the gene matches: 11. This CDR3 is 17 amino acids long.

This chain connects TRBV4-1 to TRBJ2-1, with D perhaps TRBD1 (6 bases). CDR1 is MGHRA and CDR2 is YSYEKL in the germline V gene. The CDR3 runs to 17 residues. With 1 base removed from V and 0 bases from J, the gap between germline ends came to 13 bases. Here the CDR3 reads CASSQGLDRSSYNEQFF. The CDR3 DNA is TGCGCCAGCAGCCAAGGACTCGACAGGAGCTCCTACAATGAGCAGTTCTTC.

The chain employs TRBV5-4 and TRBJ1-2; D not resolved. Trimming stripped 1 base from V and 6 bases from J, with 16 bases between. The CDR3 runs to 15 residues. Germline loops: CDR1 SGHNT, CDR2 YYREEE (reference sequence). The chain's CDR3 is CASSLRLRDPHGYTF. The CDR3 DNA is TGTGCCAGCAGCTTGAGGCTGCGGGATCCCCATGGCTACACCTTC.

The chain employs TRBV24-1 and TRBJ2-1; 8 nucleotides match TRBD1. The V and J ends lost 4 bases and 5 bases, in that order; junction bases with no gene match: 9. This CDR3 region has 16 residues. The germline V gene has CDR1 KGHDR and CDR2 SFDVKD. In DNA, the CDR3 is TGTGCCACCAGTGAAACCGGGACAGGTCTTAACAATGAGCAGTTCTTC. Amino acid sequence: CATSETGTGLNNEQFF.

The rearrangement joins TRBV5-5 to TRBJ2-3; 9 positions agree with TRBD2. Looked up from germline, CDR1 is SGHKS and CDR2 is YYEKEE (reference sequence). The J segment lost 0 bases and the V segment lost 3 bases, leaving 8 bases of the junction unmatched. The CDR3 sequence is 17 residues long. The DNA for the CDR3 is TGTGCCAGCAGCTCCTTGCCTAGCGGGACTAGCACAGATACGCAGTATTTT. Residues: CASSSLPSGTSTDTQYF.

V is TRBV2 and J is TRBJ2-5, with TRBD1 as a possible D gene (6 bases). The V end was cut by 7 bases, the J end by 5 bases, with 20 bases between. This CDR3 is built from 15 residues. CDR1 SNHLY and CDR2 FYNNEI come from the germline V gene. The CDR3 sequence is CASTLQGVKSETQYF. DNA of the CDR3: TGTGCCAGCACGCTACAGGGTGTGAAGTCTGAGACCCAGTACTTC.

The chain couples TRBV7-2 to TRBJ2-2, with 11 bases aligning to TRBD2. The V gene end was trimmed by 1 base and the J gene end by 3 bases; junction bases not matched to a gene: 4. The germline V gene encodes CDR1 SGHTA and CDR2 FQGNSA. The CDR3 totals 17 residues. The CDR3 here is CASSLGSGGAYTGELFF. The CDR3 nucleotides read TGTGCCAGCAGCTTAGGTAGCGGGGGGGCGTACACCGGGGAGCTGTTTTTT.

For the CDR3, the DNA is TGTGCCAGCACTATGGGGGGTCTGAACACTGAAGCTTTCTTT. Translation gives CASTMGGLNTEAFF. The rearrangement joins TRBV3-1 (or the pseudogene TRBV3-2) to TRBJ1-1; tentatively, D is TRBD1 (5 bases). From germline, CDR1 is LGHDT and CDR2 YNNKEL (reference sequence). The ends were cut back, 7 bases at V and 0 bases at J, with 12 bases in the middle. This CDR3 region has 14 residues.

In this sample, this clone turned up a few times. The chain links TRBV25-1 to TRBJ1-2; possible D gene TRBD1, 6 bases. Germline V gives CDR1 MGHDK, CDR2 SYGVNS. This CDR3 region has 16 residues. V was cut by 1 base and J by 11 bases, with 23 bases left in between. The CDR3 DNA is TGTGCCAGCAGTGAATCTAGGGGGGGCCCCCATATTCGTTACACCTTC. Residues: CASSESRGGPHIRYTF.

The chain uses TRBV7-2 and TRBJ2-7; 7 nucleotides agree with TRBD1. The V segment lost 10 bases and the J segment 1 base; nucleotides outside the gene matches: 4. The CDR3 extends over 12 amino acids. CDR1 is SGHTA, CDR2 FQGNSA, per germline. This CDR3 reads CAIRTGSYEQYF. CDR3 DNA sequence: TGTGCCATCAGGACAGGATCCTACGAGCAGTACTTC.

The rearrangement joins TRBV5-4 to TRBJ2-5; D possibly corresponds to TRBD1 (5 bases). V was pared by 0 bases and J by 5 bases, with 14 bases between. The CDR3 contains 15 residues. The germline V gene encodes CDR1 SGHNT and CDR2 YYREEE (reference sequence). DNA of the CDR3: TGTGCCAGCAGCTTGGCCGTTAGGGGATCGGAGACCCAGTACTTC. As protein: CASSLAVRGSETQYF.

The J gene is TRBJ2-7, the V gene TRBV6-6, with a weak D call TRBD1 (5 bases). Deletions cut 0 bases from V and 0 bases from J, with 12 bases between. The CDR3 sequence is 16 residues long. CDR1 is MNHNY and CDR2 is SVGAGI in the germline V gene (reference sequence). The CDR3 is CASSYSVTAISYEQYF. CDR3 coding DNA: TGTGCCAGCAGTTACTCGGTGACAGCCATCTCCTACGAGCAGTACTTC.